Listed here is a single T cell receptor beta chain. Its antigen is as yet unknown. The protocol was immunoSEQ multiplex PCR, while the TCRdb copy is restricted to in-frame clones and leaves out a portion. The sample has around 44,000 clones, none seen only once; the top ten hold approximately 2.4%. J lost 4 bases, V lost 0 bases, and 14 bases had no gene match. Per the germline V gene, CDR1 is SGHRS and CDR2 is YFSETQ. This CDR3 spans 19 amino acids. The data stem from a study of T cells after posttransplantation cyclophosphamide. Whole-study results and caveats: Donor-recipient repertoire similarity was low at 1-2 months, rising over year one.

The TCR sequence derives from a middle-aged man in good health, CMV-negative, and a related stem cell transplant donor. Sequencing was done on a sample of PBMCs. The chain has TRBV5-1 and TRBJ2-2, with 8 bases that match TRBD2. CDR3: CASSLGRVAGSSGTGELFF. The CDR3 DNA follows: TGCGCCAGCAGCTTGGGCAGGGTAGCGGGGAGTTCGGGCACCGGGGAGCTGTTTTTT.